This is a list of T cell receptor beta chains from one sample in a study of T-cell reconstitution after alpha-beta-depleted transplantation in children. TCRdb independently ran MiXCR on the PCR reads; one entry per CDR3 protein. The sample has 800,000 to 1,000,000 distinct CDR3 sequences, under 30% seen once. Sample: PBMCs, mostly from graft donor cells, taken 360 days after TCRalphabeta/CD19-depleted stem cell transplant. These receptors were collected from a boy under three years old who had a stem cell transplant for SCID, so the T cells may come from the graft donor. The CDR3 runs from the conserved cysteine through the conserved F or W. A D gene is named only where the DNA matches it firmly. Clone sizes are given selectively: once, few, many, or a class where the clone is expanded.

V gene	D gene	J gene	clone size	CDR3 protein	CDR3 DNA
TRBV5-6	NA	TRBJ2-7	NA	CASSGTGTTYGSYEQYF	TGTGCCAGCAGCGGAACCGGGACAACCTACGGCTCCTACGAGCAGTACTTC
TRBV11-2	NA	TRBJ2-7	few	CASSSWGPLTEQYF	TGTGCCAGCAGCTCCTGGGGCCCTCTCACCGAGCAGTACTTC
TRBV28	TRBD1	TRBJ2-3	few	CAFTRGQATDTQYF	TGTGCCTTCACCCGCGGACAGGCCACAGATACGCAGTATTTT
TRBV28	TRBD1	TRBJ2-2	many	CASRVPGQLSNTGELFF	TGTGCCAGCAGAGTGCCGGGACAGCTTAGTAACACCGGGGAGCTGTTTTTT
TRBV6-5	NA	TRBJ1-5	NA	CASSYSGGGQPQHF	TGTGCCAGCAGTTACTCCGGAGGCGGTCAGCCCCAGCATTTT
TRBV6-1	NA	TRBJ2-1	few	CASSRPGGSGNEQFF	TGTGCCAGCAGCCGGCCAGGGGGGAGTGGCAATGAGCAGTTCTTC
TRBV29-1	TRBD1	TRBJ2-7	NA	CSVEVAGGEPYEQYF	TGCAGCGTTGAAGTAGCAGGGGGCGAGCCCTACGAGCAGTACTTC
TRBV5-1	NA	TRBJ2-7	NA	CASSSQGWGYEQYF	TGCGCCAGCAGCTCACAGGGATGGGGGTACGAGCAGTACTTC
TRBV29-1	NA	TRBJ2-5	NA	CSVGYGWGETQYF	TGCAGCGTTGGCTACGGATGGGGGGAGACCCAGTACTTC
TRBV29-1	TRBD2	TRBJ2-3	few	CSAPGVAGGRGDTQYF	TGCAGCGCCCCGGGCGTAGCGGGGGGCCGGGGAGATACGCAGTATTTT
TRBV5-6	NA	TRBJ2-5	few	CASSLRGAHGTQYF	TGTGCCAGCAGCTTAAGGGGGGCCCACGGGACCCAGTACTTC
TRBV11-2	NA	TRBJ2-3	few	CASSLAGYARTDTQYF	TGTGCCAGCAGCTTAGCTGGATATGCGCGCACAGATACGCAGTATTTT
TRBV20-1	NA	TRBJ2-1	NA	CSARALRLGPYNEQFF	TGCAGTGCTAGAGCCCTACGACTGGGTCCCTACAATGAGCAGTTCTTC
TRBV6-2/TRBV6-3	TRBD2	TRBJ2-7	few	CASRLAGGSSYEQYF	TGTGCCAGCAGACTAGCGGGGGGCTCCTCCTACGAGCAGTACTTC
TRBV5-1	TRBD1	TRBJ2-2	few	CASSVDRGDTGELFF	TGCGCCAGCAGCGTTGACAGGGGGGACACCGGGGAGCTGTTTTTT
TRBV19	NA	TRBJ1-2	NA	CASSVRDGTQYGYTF	TGTGCCAGTAGTGTCCGGGACGGAACTCAGTATGGCTACACCTTC
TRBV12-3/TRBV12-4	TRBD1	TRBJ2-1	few	CASSAGQVTYNEQFF	TGTGCCAGCAGTGCGGGACAGGTTACCTACAATGAGCAGTTCTTC
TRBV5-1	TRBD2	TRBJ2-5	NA	CASSKGTSGGSETQYF	TGCGCCAGCAGCAAAGGGACTAGCGGGGGGTCGGAGACCCAGTACTTC
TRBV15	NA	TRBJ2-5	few	CATSRDEGGYPRDRETQYF	TGTGCCACCAGCAGAGATGAGGGGGGGTACCCCCGGGATCGGGAGACCCAGTACTTC
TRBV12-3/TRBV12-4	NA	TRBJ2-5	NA	CASSSTGQQETQYF	TGTGCCAGCAGTTCCACGGGACAACAAGAGACCCAGTACTTC
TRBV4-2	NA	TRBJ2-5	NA	CASSQDGLTKETQYF	TGTGCCAGCAGCCAAGACGGCCTAACCAAAGAGACCCAGTACTTC
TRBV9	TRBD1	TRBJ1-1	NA	CASSVGIGGTGVDTEAFF	TGTGCCAGCAGCGTAGGAATCGGGGGGACAGGGGTTGACACTGAAGCTTTCTTT
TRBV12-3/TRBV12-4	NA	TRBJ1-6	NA	CASSWGGGLGAVSPLHF	TGTGCCAGCAGTTGGGGAGGAGGGTTAGGGGCAGTTTCACCCCTCCACTTT
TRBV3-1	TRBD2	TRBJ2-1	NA	CASSQGGLEEFF	TGTGCCAGCAGCCAAGGGGGACTAGAAGAGTTCTTC
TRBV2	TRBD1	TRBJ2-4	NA	CASSEPDRVGAKNIQYF	TGTGCCAGCAGTGAACCCGACAGGGTCGGGGCCAAAAACATTCAGTACTTC
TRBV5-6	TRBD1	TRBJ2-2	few	CASSREGQANTGELFF	TGTGCCAGCAGCCGAGAAGGACAGGCGAACACCGGGGAGCTGTTTTTT
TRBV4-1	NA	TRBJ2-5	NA	CASSHHEDLKETQYF	TGCGCCAGCAGCCATCATGAGGACTTAAAAGAGACCCAGTACTTC
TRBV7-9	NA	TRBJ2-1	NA	CASAWGLHHNEQFF	TGTGCCAGTGCCTGGGGACTCCATCACAATGAGCAGTTCTTC
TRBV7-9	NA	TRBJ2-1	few	CASSSRDPHNEQFF	TGTGCCAGCAGCTCCCGGGACCCTCACAATGAGCAGTTCTTC
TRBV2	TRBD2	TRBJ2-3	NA	CASSGSSGGTDTQYF	TGTGCCAGCAGTGGATCTAGCGGGGGCACAGATACGCAGTATTTT
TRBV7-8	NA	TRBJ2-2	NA	CATPRGNTGELFF	TGTGCCACGCCCAGGGGGAACACCGGGGAGCTGTTTTTT
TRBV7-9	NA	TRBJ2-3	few	CASRPRTPDPQYF	TGTGCCAGCAGACCTCGTACTCCCGATCCGCAGTATTTT
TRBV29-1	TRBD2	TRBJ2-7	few	CSVLAGDTYEQYF	TGCAGCGTCCTAGCGGGGGATACCTACGAGCAGTACTTC
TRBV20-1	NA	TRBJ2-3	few	CSAFGPTDTQYF	TGCAGTGCTTTCGGCCCCACAGATACGCAGTATTTT
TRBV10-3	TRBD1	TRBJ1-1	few	CAITETGMNTEAFF	TGTGCCATCACCGAGACAGGGATGAACACTGAAGCTTTCTTT
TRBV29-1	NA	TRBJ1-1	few	CLVRSGANTEAFF	TGTTTGGTTCGATCAGGGGCGAACACTGAAGCTTTCTTT
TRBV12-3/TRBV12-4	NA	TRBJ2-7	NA	CASSSRGSSHGEQYF	TGTGCCAGCAGTTCGCGTGGCTCCTCGCACGGGGAGCAGTACTTC
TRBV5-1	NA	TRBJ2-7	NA	CASSRDNYEQYF	TGCGCCAGCAGCCGGGATAACTACGAGCAGTACTTC
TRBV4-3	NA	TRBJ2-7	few	CASSQDFGQFSYEQYF	TGCGCCAGCAGCCAAGATTTCGGACAATTCTCCTACGAGCAGTACTTC
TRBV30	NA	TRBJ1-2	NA	CAWSGAGRLFGYTF	TGTGCCTGGAGTGGGGCAGGGCGGCTATTCGGCTACACCTTC
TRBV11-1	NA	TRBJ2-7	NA	CASSLGTGALIPHEQYF	TGTGCCAGCAGCCTCGGGACGGGGGCTCTCATCCCCCACGAGCAGTACTTC
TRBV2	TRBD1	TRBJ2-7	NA	CASSELQGAGEQYF	TGTGCCAGCAGTGAACTACAGGGGGCGGGGGAGCAGTACTTC
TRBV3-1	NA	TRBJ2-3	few	CASSQPGAGTDTQYF	TGTGCCAGCAGCCAACCTGGGGCTGGCACAGATACGCAGTATTTT
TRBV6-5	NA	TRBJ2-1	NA	CASSPLQGNEQFF	TGTGCCAGCAGCCCCCTCCAGGGGAACGAGCAGTTCTTC
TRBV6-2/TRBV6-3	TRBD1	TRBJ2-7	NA	CASSSGTGGGYEQYF	TGTGCCAGCAGTTCCGGGACAGGGGGAGGATACGAGCAGTACTTC
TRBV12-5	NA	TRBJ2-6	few	CASGLPPYPLLTF	TGTGCTAGTGGTTTGCCCCCTTACCCCCTCCTGACTTTC
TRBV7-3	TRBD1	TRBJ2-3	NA	CASSFRATGGTDTQYF	TGTGCCAGCAGCTTTAGGGCCACAGGGGGTACAGATACGCAGTATTTT
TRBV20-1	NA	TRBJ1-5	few	CSARTGSGNQPQHF	TGCAGTGCTAGGACGGGATCGGGGAATCAGCCCCAGCATTTT
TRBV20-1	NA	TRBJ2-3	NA	CSANGGETDTLYF	TGCAGTGCAAACGGGGGAGAGACAGATACGCTGTATTTT